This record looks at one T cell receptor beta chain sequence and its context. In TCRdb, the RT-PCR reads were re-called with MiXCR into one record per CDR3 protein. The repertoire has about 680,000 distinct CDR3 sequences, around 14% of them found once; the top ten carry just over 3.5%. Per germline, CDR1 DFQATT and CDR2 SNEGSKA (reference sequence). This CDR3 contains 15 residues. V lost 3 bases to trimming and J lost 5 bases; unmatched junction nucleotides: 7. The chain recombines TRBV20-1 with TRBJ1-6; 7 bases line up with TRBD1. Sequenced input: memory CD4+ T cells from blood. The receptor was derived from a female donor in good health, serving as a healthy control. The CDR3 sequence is CSARATGRDNSPLHF. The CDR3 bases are TGCAGTGCTAGGGCGACAGGGAGGGATAATTCACCCCTCCACTTT.